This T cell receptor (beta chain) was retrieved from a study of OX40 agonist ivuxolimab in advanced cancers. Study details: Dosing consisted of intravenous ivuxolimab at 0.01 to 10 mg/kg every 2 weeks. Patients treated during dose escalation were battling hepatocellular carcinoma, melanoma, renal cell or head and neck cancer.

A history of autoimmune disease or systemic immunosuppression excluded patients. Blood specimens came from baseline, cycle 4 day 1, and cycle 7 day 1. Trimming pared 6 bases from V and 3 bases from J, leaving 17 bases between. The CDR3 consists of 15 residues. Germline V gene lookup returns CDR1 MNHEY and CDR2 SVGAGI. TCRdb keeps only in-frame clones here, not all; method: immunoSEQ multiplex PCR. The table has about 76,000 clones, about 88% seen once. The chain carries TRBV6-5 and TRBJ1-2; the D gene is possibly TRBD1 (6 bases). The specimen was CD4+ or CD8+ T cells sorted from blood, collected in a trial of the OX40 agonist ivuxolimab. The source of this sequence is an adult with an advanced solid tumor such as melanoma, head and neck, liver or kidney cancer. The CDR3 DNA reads TGTGCCAGCAGCCCTCGGGGAGGGGGGCACTATGGCTACACCTTC. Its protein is CASSPRGGGHYGYTF.